Sequencing of this TCR beta chain was carried out in a study of T-cell memory formation after mild COVID-19. Broader study findings: CD4+ contracting clones were mainly CM and EM; CD8+ ones, EMRA. Specificity for SARS-CoV-2 was not confirmed among the second-wave clones peaking on day 37. Memory cells collected pre-infection included some clones that later responded, suggesting cross-reactive memory joined.

The V end was cut by 6 bases, the J end by 8 bases, with 8 bases between. Germline CDR1 and CDR2: MNHNY and SVGAGI (reference sequence). The CDR3 sequence is 11 residues long. This clonotype has a handful of counts. Its antigen is unidentified. Constant-segment primers served in 5'RACE that generated TCR alpha and TCR beta cDNA libraries bearing sample barcodes and UMIs. TCRdb processed the 5' RACE reads anew with MiXCR; each CDR3 protein has one entry. The repertoire holds 450,000 or so distinct CDR3 sequences, with approximately 23% as singletons. The origin of this receptor is an adult woman who had mild COVID-19 (a few samples of this study predate the infection). Cell type and time point are not known. The rearrangement uses TRBV6-6 and TRBJ2-4; no definite D call. What was sequenced was PBMCs or a T cell subset sorted from them (not recorded which). CDR3 in amino acids: CASSKSHIQYF. The CDR3 nucleotides are TGTGCCAGCAGCAAGAGCCACATTCAGTACTTC.